This T cell receptor (beta chain) was identified in a study of cytomegalovirus exposure and HLA in healthy donors. Points from the study as a whole: Most TCRs appeared rarely, but some public TCRs recurred in many donors. As was reported, the classifier diagnosed cytomegalovirus status with high specificity and sensitivity. The listing of some 170 TCR beta chains classed them as cytomegalovirus-associated.

The protocol was immunoSEQ multiplex PCR, while the TCRdb copy is restricted to in-frame clones and leaves out a portion. Altogether some 110,000 clones are present, about 82% being singletons, with the ten largest covering roughly 5.3%. Comment on this clone: Its antigen is still unknown.

The sample consisted of PBMCs. The receptor was isolated from a man aged 18-30 years in good health and CMV-seronegative.

The chain's CDR3 is CASRVLAVGLATDTQYF. CDR3 DNA sequence: TGTGCCAGCAGGGTATTAGCTGTAGGGCTAGCAACAGATACGCAGTATTTT. J is TRBJ2-3 and V is TRBV7-9; D is possibly TRBD2 (5 bases). Germline-derived CDR1 and CDR2 are SEHNR and FQNEAQ (reference sequence). Trimming cost V 6 bases and J 3 bases, with 22 bases left between them. The CDR3 is 17 amino acids. The full variable domain, its missing parts supplied by reference TRBV7-9 and TRBJ2-3, is DTGVSQNPRHKITKRGQNVTFRCDPISEHNRLYWYRQTLGQGPEFLTYFQNEAQLEKSRLLSDRFSAERPKGSFSTLEIQRTEQGDSAMYLCASRVLAVGLATDTQYFGPGTRLTVL.